The clone carrying this T cell receptor (beta chain) was observed a handful of times. Antigen unknown. Germline lookup yields CDR1 MDHEN and CDR2 SYDVKM. CDR3 length equals 16 residues. The V and J ends lost 3 bases and 5 bases respectively, with 20 bases between them. This sample is part of a study of vaccination and CD4 T cells after COVID-19. Documented treatment: roughly 10-day PBMC culture with coronavirus spike peptide pools or control peptides (ViraFEST assay). Sequenced with the Oncomine TCR Beta short-read assay was DNA taken from cultured CD4+ T cells. Genomic DNA was drawn out of CD4+ T cells grown in culture. TCRdb re-analysed the PCR reads in MiXCR, keeping a single row per CDR3 protein. Of about 12,000 distinct CDR3 sequences detected, about 44% appear once; the ten largest clones hold roughly 14%.

Sequencing used CD4+ T cells from blood, cultured in vitro. This clonotype was obtained from a human donor who had recovered from COVID-19. The chain couples TRBV28 to TRBJ2-7; the D call may be TRBD1 or TRBD2 (5 bases each). CDR3 nucleotide sequence: TGTGCCAGCAGTTTTTCGACGGGGACGGTAGGGCACGAGCAGTACTTC. Protein product: CASSFSTGTVGHEQYF.